This passage covers 24 T cell receptor beta chains from one sample sequenced in a study of shared clonotypes between healthy human individuals. Naive CD8 populations comprised CD45RO-negative cells positively selected for CCR7, excluding terminally differentiated effector memory CD45RA+ cells. Data came from immunoSEQ multiplex PCR; TCRdb stores just in-frame clones and leaves some out. The repertoire includes about 2.1 million clones, around 93% of them detected once, and approximately 1.7% sits in the top ten. The sample taken for sequencing was naive CD8+ T cells from PBMCs. These receptors all come from a young man in good health. Some clones in this sample may be carry-over from other donors' samples.

With regard to this clone: The sample carries other DNA sequences with the same CDR3. This chain connects TRBV9 to TRBJ2-7, with 7 bases aligning to TRBD1. V shed 2 bases, J shed 3 bases, and the junction held 5 bases outside the gene matches. This CDR3 contains 14 residues. Germline V lookup: CDR1 SGDLS, CDR2 YYNGEE. The CDR3 reads CASSVTGASYEQYF. CDR3 nucleotides: TGTGCCAGCAGCGTCACAGGGGCTAGCTACGAGCAGTACTTC.

The chain is built from TRBV30 and TRBJ2-7; D is unclear. The CDR3 is made up of 11 amino acids. Trimming removed 4 bases at V and 4 bases at J, with 8 bases between. Germline V gene lookup returns CDR1 GTSNPN and CDR2 SVGIG (reference sequence). The CDR3 protein is CAWMAGYEQYF. The CDR3 nucleotides read TGTGCCTGGATGGCCGGGTACGAGCAGTACTTC.

The chain couples TRBV7-6 to TRBJ2-1; 10 bases match TRBD1. Germline assignment: CDR1 SGHVS and CDR2 FNYEAQ. The J segment lost 6 bases and the V segment lost 6 bases, leaving 11 bases of the junction unmatched. The CDR3 runs to 16 residues. The CDR3 sequence: CASRSRTGGAVNEQFF. The CDR3 region has the DNA TGTGCCAGCAGATCAAGGACAGGGGGAGCTGTCAATGAGCAGTTCTTC.

The J gene is TRBJ1-3, the V gene TRBV6-5; weak D call: TRBD1 (6 bases). Germline assignment: CDR1 MNHEY and CDR2 SVGAGI. The V end was cut by 1 base, the J end by 3 bases, with 13 bases between. The CDR3 consists of 16 residues. CDR3 nucleotide sequence: TGTGCCAGCAGTTACTTCTCACAGGGAAGTGGAAACACCATATATTTT. This translates into CASSYFSQGSGNTIYF.

This clone was picked up a small number of times. The V gene is TRBV9, the J gene TRBJ1-5; D remains ambiguous. Trimming removed 0 bases at V and 7 bases at J, with 11 bases between. The germline V gene encodes CDR1 SGDLS and CDR2 YYNGEE. The CDR3 consists of 14 residues. CDR3 sequence: CASSVAPGKQPQHF. In DNA form, the CDR3 reads TGTGCCAGCAGCGTAGCTCCGGGGAAACAGCCCCAGCATTTT.

The chain has TRBV27 and TRBJ2-7, with 7 bases aligning to TRBD1. The ends lost 5 bases at V and 7 bases at J; junction bases unmatched: 14. This CDR3 comprises 15 residues. The germline gives CDR1 MNHEY, CDR2 SMNVEV (reference sequence). CDR3 in amino acids: CASSPEPTGSREQYF. In DNA form, the CDR3 reads TGTGCCAGCAGTCCCGAACCGACAGGGTCAAGGGAGCAGTACTTC.

The rearrangement joins TRBV10-3 to TRBJ2-5, with 9 bases aligning to TRBD1. Trimming at V came to 2 bases and at J to 5 bases, leaving 12 bases not matched to a gene. Germline-derived CDR1 and CDR2 are ENHRY and SYGVKD. This CDR3 has 17 residues. As DNA, the CDR3 is TGTGCCATCAGTGAGATACAGGGGGCTAGCGTGAGGGAGACCCAGTACTTC. Its protein product is CAISEIQGASVRETQYF.

This sequence joins TRBV6-1 and TRBJ1-2; D remains unclear. Germline V gene lookup returns CDR1 MNHNS and CDR2 SASEGT. V was pared by 4 bases and J by 5 bases, with 14 bases between. The CDR3 contains 14 residues. The CDR3 DNA reads TGTGCCAGCAGTGTGGCAGGATTCCGGTATGGCTACACCTTC. Encoded protein: CASSVAGFRYGYTF.

The V call is TRBV27, the J call TRBJ2-1; 15 positions agree with TRBD2. CDR1 is MNHEY and CDR2 is SMNVEV in the germline V gene (reference sequence). J was trimmed by 1 base and V by 8 bases; bases with no gene match: 9. This CDR3 has 18 residues. The CDR3, as DNA: TGTGCCAGCCGTTGGACTAGCGGGAGGGCGGGGTCCTACAATGAGCAGTTCTTC. Its translation: CASRWTSGRAGSYNEQFF.

The chain has TRBV7-9 and TRBJ2-7, with TRBD2 identical over 8 bases. V shed 1 base, J shed 7 bases, and the junction held 9 bases outside the gene matches. The CDR3 length is 15 residues. Germline lookup yields CDR1 SEHNR and CDR2 FQNEAQ (reference sequence). The CDR3 protein is CASSLGSGTSSEQYF. The CDR3 DNA follows: TGTGCCAGCAGCTTAGGTAGCGGGACCAGCTCGGAGCAGTACTTC. Full variable domain (rest looked up from reference TRBV7-9 and TRBJ2-7): DTGVSQNPRHKITKRGQNVTFRCDPISEHNRLYWYRQTLGQGPEFLTYFQNEAQLEKSRLLSDRFSAERPKGSFSTLEIQRTEQGDSAMYLCASSLGSGTSSEQYFGPGTRLTVT.

The chain links TRBV13 to TRBJ1-2; maybe TRBD1 (6 bases). V was trimmed by 3 bases and J by 3 bases, leaving 17 bases between them. Germline assignment: CDR1 PRHDT and CDR2 FYEKMQ (reference sequence). The CDR3 is made up of 16 amino acids. As DNA, the CDR3 is TGTGCCAGCAGCTTGGGCTGGGACATCAGGGACTATGGCTACACCTTC. It is translated as CASSLGWDIRDYGYTF.

The chain carries TRBV5-6 and TRBJ2-7; D may match TRBD1 or TRBD2 (5 bases each). This CDR3 comprises 15 residues. V lost 3 bases and J lost 1, with 14 bases in between. Germline assignment: CDR1 SGHDT and CDR2 YYEEEE. The CDR3 protein is CASSSRGRDSYEQYF. CDR3 DNA: TGTGCCAGCAGCTCCCGGGGCAGGGATTCCTACGAGCAGTACTTC. Full variable domain (missing parts from reference TRBV5-6 and TRBJ2-7): DAGVTQSPTHLIKTRGQQVTLRCSPKSGHDTVSWYQQALGQGPQFIFQYYEEEERQRGNFPDRFSGHQFPNYSSELNVNALLLGDSALYLCASSSRGRDSYEQYFGPGTRLTVT.

The V gene is TRBV4-1, the J gene TRBJ2-1; D possibly corresponds to TRBD2 (5 bases). Trimming took 3 bases from V and 0 from J, leaving 18 bases between them. The CDR3 runs 18 residues. The germline V gene encodes CDR1 MGHRA and CDR2 YSYEKL. The CDR3 reads CASSQRRRDGLSYNEQFF. The CDR3 bases are TGCGCCAGCAGCCAGAGGCGGCGTGATGGACTCTCCTACAATGAGCAGTTCTTC.

The chain is built from TRBV28 and TRBJ1-1, with 7 bases aligning to TRBD1. The V gene end was trimmed by 3 bases and the J gene end by 6 bases; junction bases not matched to a gene: 7. Per germline, CDR1 MDHEN and CDR2 SYDVKM. The CDR3 totals 14 residues. CDR3 loop: CASSFETGFSEAFF. Here the CDR3 DNA reads TGTGCCAGCAGTTTTGAGACAGGGTTCTCTGAAGCTTTCTTT.

This chain joins TRBV28 and TRBJ1-4; D is perhaps TRBD1 (6 bases). This CDR3 comprises 14 residues. CDR1 and CDR2 from the germline V gene are MDHEN and SYDVKM. V was pared by 5 bases and J by 0 bases, with 7 bases between. CDR3 protein: CASSRQATNEKLFF. The CDR3 region has the DNA TGTGCCAGCAGTCGACAGGCAACTAATGAAAAACTGTTTTTT. Combining the CDR3 with reference TRBV28 and TRBJ1-4 gives the whole variable domain DVKVTQSSRYLVKRTGEKVFLECVQDMDHENMFWYRQDPGLGLRLIYFSYDVKMKEKGDIPEGYSVSREKKERFSLILESASTNQTSMYLCASSRQATNEKLFFGSGTQLSVL.

J is TRBJ1-5 and V is TRBV7-9; 10 bases align to TRBD1. Germline V CDR1 and CDR2: SEHNR, FQNEAQ (reference sequence). The CDR3 covers 16 residues. Trimming cost V 5 bases and J 4 bases; bases outside gene matches: 8. The CDR3: CASSPIPGQGNQPQHF. CDR3 in DNA: TGTGCCAGCAGCCCTATTCCGGGACAGGGGAATCAGCCCCAGCATTTT.

The V and J genes are TRBV6-6 and TRBJ2-1; 7 bases line up with TRBD1. Trimming at V came to 2 bases and at J to 8 bases, leaving 6 bases not matched to a gene. CDR1 is MNHNY, CDR2 SVGAGI, per germline (reference sequence). CDR3 length: 14 residues. In DNA, the CDR3 is TGTGCCAGCAGTTACACCGCTACAGGGGATGAGCAGTTCTTC. This gives the protein CASSYTATGDEQFF.

The V and J genes are TRBV6-1 and TRBJ2-1, with a possible D match to TRBD2 (5 bases). CDR1 is MNHNS and CDR2 is SASEGT in the germline V gene. Trimming cost V 2 bases and J 9 bases, with 11 bases left between them. The CDR3 contains 13 residues. The CDR3, as DNA: TGTGCCAGCAGTGAACCAGGTCGGGGTGAGCAGTTCTTC. Protein product: CASSEPGRGEQFF.

This clone showed up just a few times. The rearrangement joins TRBV25-1 to TRBJ2-7; D not resolved. Germline V gives CDR1 MGHDK, CDR2 SYGVNS. The CDR3 extends over 15 amino acids. V lost 3 bases to trimming and J lost 0 bases, with 12 bases between them. The CDR3, as DNA: TGTGCCAGCAGTGACGGCATGGAGAGCTCCTACGAGCAGTACTTC. The encoded protein is CASSDGMESSYEQYF.

V gene TRBV11-3 combines with J gene TRBJ1-2, with 9 bases identical to TRBD1. V shed 1 base and J 8 bases; nucleotides not matched to a gene: 17. Germline CDR1 is SGHNT and CDR2 is YENEEA. The CDR3 length is 18 residues. The CDR3 DNA reads TGTGCCAGCAGCTTAGGGCTCCGGGACAGGGACGAATTCGAGGGCTACACCTTC. Translation: CASSLGLRDRDEFEGYTF.

The V and J genes are TRBV5-1 and TRBJ2-5, with TRBD1 matching over 9 bases. The germline CDR1 and CDR2 sequences are SGHRS and YFSETQ. The CDR3 runs to 15 residues. V shed 4 bases and J 4 bases; nucleotides not matched to a gene: 8. The CDR3: CASSPGTGSRETQYF. The DNA of the CDR3 is TGCGCCAGCAGCCCCGGGACAGGGTCTCGAGAGACCCAGTACTTC.

V is TRBV29-1 and J is TRBJ2-2; D perhaps matches TRBD1 (5 bases). Germline CDR1 reads SQVTM; CDR2 reads ANQGSEA. This CDR3 spans 12 amino acids. Trimming shortened V by 6 bases and J by 3 bases, and 8 bases separated the two germline ends. CDR3: CSVRVYTGELFF. CDR3 sequence (DNA): TGCAGCGTCAGGGTGTACACCGGGGAGCTGTTTTTT.

The J gene is TRBJ2-4, the V gene TRBV4-3; 9 bases match TRBD1. The CDR3 extends over 15 amino acids. Germline CDR1 LGHNA, CDR2 YSLEER. V lost 4 bases and J lost 2; bases outside the gene matches: 3. The CDR3 nucleotides read TGCGCCAGCAGCCTAGGACAGGGGCCCAAAAACATTCAGTACTTC. This gives the protein CASSLGQGPKNIQYF.

The rearrangement links TRBV10-2 to TRBJ1-4, with a tentative D call TRBD1 (6 bases). CDR1 is WSHSY and CDR2 is SAAADI in the germline V gene. The length of the CDR3 is 12 residues. V was pared by 3 bases and J by 13 bases, with 12 bases between. CDR3 sequence (DNA): TGCGCCAGCAGTGAAGGGGGGCCGCGACTGTTTTTT. This sequence encodes CASSEGGPRLFF.